This TCR beta chain was identified during a study of shared clonotypes between healthy human individuals. Positive CCR7 selection of CD45RO-negative cells yielded the naive CD8 cells, and terminally differentiated effector memory CD45RA+ cells were excluded. Sequencing was performed with immunoSEQ multiplex PCR; in TCRdb, only in-frame clones are kept and a portion is missing. The sample lists 650,000 to 800,000 clones; roughly 94% were seen once. The CDR3 runs to 13 residues. The ends lost 10 bases at V and 1 base at J; junction bases unmatched: 7. The germline gives CDR1 SNHLY, CDR2 FYNNEI. Notes on the study in general: Collection of samples was limited to blood; tissue repertoires likely differ. Larger estimated richness was generally seen in naive subsets than in memory subsets. Several donors held about 4.5% of naive CD4 clonotypes in common.

On this clone: Its antigen is not identified.

The chain has TRBV2 and TRBJ2-7, with TRBD2 matching 7 bases. What was sequenced was naive CD8+ T cells sorted from blood. This receptor was obtained from a man in his thirties or forties in good health. The chain's CDR3 is CAIRGAGSYEQYF. Here the CDR3 DNA reads TGTGCCATCCGCGGAGCGGGGTCCTACGAGCAGTACTTC.